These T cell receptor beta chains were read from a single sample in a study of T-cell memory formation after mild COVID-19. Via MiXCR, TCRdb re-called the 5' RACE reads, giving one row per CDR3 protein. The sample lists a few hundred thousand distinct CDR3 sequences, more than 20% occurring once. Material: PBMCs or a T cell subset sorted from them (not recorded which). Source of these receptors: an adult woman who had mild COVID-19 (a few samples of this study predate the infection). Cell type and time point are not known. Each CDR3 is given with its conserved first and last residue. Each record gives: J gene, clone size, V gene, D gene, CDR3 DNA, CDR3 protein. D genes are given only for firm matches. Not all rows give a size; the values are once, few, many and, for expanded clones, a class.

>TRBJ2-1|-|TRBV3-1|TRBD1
TGTGCCAGCAGGGGACAGGTCGGGGGTGAGCAGTTCTTC
CASRGQVGGEQFF
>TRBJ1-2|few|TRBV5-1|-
TGCGCCAGCAGCTCCGGCGGGGGAGCCAACTATGGCTACACCTTC
CASSSGGGANYGYTF
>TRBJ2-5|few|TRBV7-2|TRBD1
TGTGCCAGCAGCTTAGATGGGACAGCAATAGAGACCCAGTACTTC
CASSLDGTAIETQYF
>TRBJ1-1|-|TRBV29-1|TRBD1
TGCAGCGTTCTACAGGGGGCGCGGGGTACTGAAGCTTTCTTT
CSVLQGARGTEAFF
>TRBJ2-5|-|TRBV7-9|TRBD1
TGTGCCAGCAGCTTAACCCCACAGGGGGTAGGAGAGACCCAGTACTTC
CASSLTPQGVGETQYF
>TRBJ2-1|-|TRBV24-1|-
TGTGCCACCAGTGAGGGTTGGGGGAATGAGCAGTTCTTC
CATSEGWGNEQFF
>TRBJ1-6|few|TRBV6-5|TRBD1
TGTGCCAGCAGCTTACTTGGACAGGCGTATAATTCACCCCTCCACTTT
CASSLLGQAYNSPLHF
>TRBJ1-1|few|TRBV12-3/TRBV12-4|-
TGTGCCAGCAGTTTTGCAGGGAGGATGAACACTGAAGCTTTCTTT
CASSFAGRMNTEAFF
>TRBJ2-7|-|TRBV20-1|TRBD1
TGCAGTGCCCACAGGACAGGGGGACACGAGCAGTACTTC
CSAHRTGGHEQYF
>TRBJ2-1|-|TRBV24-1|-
TGTGCCACCAGTCTCGGGGGACCGTACAATGAGCAGTTCTTC
CATSLGGPYNEQFF
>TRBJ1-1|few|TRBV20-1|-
TGCAGTGCTAGGGGGGGCACCAACACTGAAGCTTTCTTT
CSARGGTNTEAFF